The rows below give T cell receptor beta chains drawn from one sample of a study of brain T cells in children with intractable seizures. The method was immunoSEQ multiplex PCR; TCRdb's version includes in-frame clones alone and lacks a portion of them. The table has roughly 120,000 clones, 90% to 95% seen once. Sequenced material: peripheral blood, taken at surgery. These receptors all stem from a boy less than two years old with hemimegalencephaly and intractable seizures. The CDR3 runs from the conserved cysteine through the conserved F or W. A D gene is named only where the DNA matches it firmly. Size is stated for part of the rows, as once, few or many counts, or as a class when the clone is expanded.

TRBD2 TRBJ2-3 15 TRBV2 . CASGGLAGDADTQYF TGTGCCAGCGGAGGACTAGCGGGAGACGCCGATACGCAGTATTTT
. TRBJ1-5 15 TRBV7-2 . CASSAGGHLNQPQHF TGTGCCAGCAGCGCGGGGGGACACCTCAATCAGCCCCAGCATTTT
. TRBJ2-5 15 TRBV9 once CASSVFVGAGETQYF TGTGCCAGCAGCGTGTTCGTAGGAGCTGGGGAGACCCAGTACTTC
TRBD2 TRBJ2-5 12 TRBV11-2 . CASSLAGGTQYF TGTGCCAGCAGCTTAGCGGGGGGGACCCAGTACTTC
TRBD1 TRBJ2-7 14 TRBV29-1 . CSVGGTGRTYEQYF TGCAGCGTTGGGGGGACAGGGAGGACCTACGAGCAGTACTTC
TRBD1 TRBJ1-6 15 TRBV4-2 . CASSREGQGNSPLHF TGTGCCAGCAGCCGAGAGGGACAGGGAAATTCACCCCTCCACTTT
. TRBJ2-1 16 TRBV6-5 . CASSYSGNSDYNEQFF TGTGCCAGCAGTTACTCCGGGAATTCGGATTACAATGAGCAGTTCTTC
. TRBJ2-1 13 TRBV27 once CASSLGISGFQFF TGTGCCAGCAGTTTAGGCATAAGCGGCTTTCAGTTCTTC
. TRBJ1-5 14 TRBV19 few CASSRTISNQPQHF TGTGCCAGTTCAAGGACAATTAGCAATCAGCCCCAGCATTTT
. TRBJ1-5 13 TRBV11-3 . CASRHGTSRPQHF TGTGCCAGCAGGCACGGGACCTCACGGCCCCAGCATTTT
. TRBJ2-7 15 TRBV15 . CATSRGVSGSYEQYF TGTGCCACCAGCAGAGGGGTTTCAGGGTCCTACGAGCAGTACTTC
. TRBJ1-3 15 TRBV4-2 . CASSQRDLSGNTIYF TGTGCCAGCAGCCAGCGGGATCTCTCTGGAAACACCATATATTTT
. TRBJ2-5 11 TRBV13 . CASSSKETQYF TGTGCCAGCAGCTCGAAAGAGACCCAGTACTTC
. TRBJ1-5 13 TRBV18 . CASSRVARQPQHF TGTGCCAGCTCACGAGTAGCCCGGCAGCCCCAGCATTTT
TRBD2 TRBJ2-1 16 TRBV23-1 . CASSQRASGNYNEQFF TGCGCCAGCAGTCAAAGGGCTAGCGGGAATTACAATGAGCAGTTCTTC
TRBD2 TRBJ2-5 17 TRBV5-1 . CASSQGLAGGVGETQYF TGCGCCAGCAGCCAAGGACTAGCGGGAGGTGTTGGGGAGACCCAGTACTTC
TRBD1 TRBJ1-5 13 TRBV24-1 . CATRAGTGTRQHF TGTGCCACCAGGGCCGGGACAGGGACCCGCCAGCATTTT
TRBD2 TRBJ2-1 16 TRBV5-1 . CASSLGLAAGGGEQFF TGCGCCAGCAGCTTGGGACTAGCGGCAGGAGGGGGTGAGCAGTTCTTC
TRBD1 TRBJ1-4 15 TRBV6-5 . CASSPDRGQGEKLFF TGTGCCAGCAGTCCCGACAGGGGACAGGGCGAAAAACTGTTTTTT
. TRBJ2-3 16 TRBV6-6 . CASSYPIGGATDTQYF TGTGCCAGCAGTTACCCCATAGGGGGGGCCACAGATACGCAGTATTTT
TRBD1 TRBJ1-3 14 TRBV28 once CAIQPGGSGNTIYF TGTGCCATACAGCCAGGGGGATCTGGAAACACCATATATTTT
TRBD2 TRBJ2-1 16 TRBV6-5 once CASSYPASGTSDEQFF TGTGCCAGCAGTTATCCAGCCTCCGGGACTAGCGATGAGCAGTTCTTC
. TRBJ2-2 14 TRBV24-1 . CATRSLVPTGELFF TGTGCCACCAGATCACTAGTTCCCACCGGGGAGCTGTTTTTT
. TRBJ1-2 12 TRBV28 . CASRIDPLGYTF TGTGCCAGCAGGATAGACCCTCTCGGCTACACCTTC
. TRBJ1-4 13 TRBV29-1 once CSVNIATNEKLFF TGCAGCGTTAACATTGCAACTAATGAAAAACTGTTTTTT
TRBD2 TRBJ2-5 14 TRBV5-1 . CASSVSGTQETQYF TGCGCCAGCAGCGTTAGCGGGACTCAAGAGACCCAGTACTTC
TRBD2 TRBJ2-1 16 TRBV11-1 . CASSTGLAGTYNEQFF TGTGCCAGCAGCACCGGACTAGCGGGCACCTACAATGAGCAGTTCTTC
. TRBJ1-1 14 TRBV28 . CASSLWRGGTEAFF TGTGCCAGCAGTTTATGGAGGGGGGGAACTGAAGCTTTCTTT
. TRBJ2-3 14 TRBV11-2 . CASSRRQGTDTQYF TGTGCCAGCAGCAGAAGACAGGGCACAGATACGCAGTATTTT
. TRBJ2-7 14 TRBV29-1 . CSVEEFEGQYEQYF TGCAGCGTTGAAGAGTTTGAAGGGCAGTACGAGCAGTACTTC
. TRBJ2-5 13 TRBV9 . CASSVETGSTQYF TGTGCCAGCAGCGTAGAAACAGGGTCCACCCAGTACTTC
. TRBJ2-5 16 TRBV7-2 . CASSLAGGGYQETQYF TGTGCCAGCAGCTTAGCGGGAGGGGGGTACCAAGAGACCCAGTACTTC
. TRBJ2-3 15 TRBV4-1 . CASSQLVVDTDTQYF TGCGCCAGCAGCCAGCTGGTAGTAGACACAGATACGCAGTATTTT
. TRBJ1-2 14 TRBV5-6 . CASSEGPTNYGYTF TGTGCCAGCAGCGAGGGTCCTACTAACTATGGCTACACCTTC
. TRBJ1-1 15 TRBV28 . CASSLGAGRKTEAFF TGTGCCAGCAGTTTAGGCGCGGGGAGGAAGACTGAAGCTTTCTTT
. TRBJ1-5 15 TRBV5-1 . CASRPNGRGNQPQHF TGCGCCAGCAGACCCAACGGGAGGGGAAATCAGCCCCAGCATTTT
. TRBJ2-1 15 TRBV10-1 . CASGLILIGQFEQFF TGCGCCAGCGGACTTATTTTAATCGGACAATTCGAGCAGTTCTTC
. TRBJ2-7 13 TRBV30 . CAWSHNGGYEQYF TGTGCCTGGAGCCATAACGGCGGATACGAGCAGTACTTC
TRBD1 TRBJ1-4 15 TRBV10-1 . CASPKTGVSNEKLFF TGCGCCAGCCCCAAAACAGGGGTTAGTAATGAAAAACTGTTTTTT
. TRBJ2-7 13 TRBV11-2 . CASSPGSSYEQYF TGTGCCAGCAGCCCAGGAAGCTCCTACGAGCAGTACTTC
. TRBJ2-2 12 TRBV27 . CASSPTVGELFF TGTGCCAGCAGTCCCACGGTGGGGGAGCTGTTTTTT
. TRBJ2-3 16 TRBV21-1 . CASSRWDRDWEDTQYF TGTGCCAGCAGCCGATGGGACAGGGACTGGGAAGATACGCAGTATTTT
. TRBJ2-7 11 TRBV15 . CATSIGYEQYF TGTGCCACCAGCATAGGCTACGAGCAGTACTTC
. TRBJ2-7 14 TRBV6-5 . CASSYGGFSYEQYF TGTGCCAGCAGTTACGGCGGGTTCTCCTACGAGCAGTACTTC
TRBD2 TRBJ2-1 13 TRBV20-1 . CSASTAGGNEQFF TGCAGTGCTAGTACGGCGGGAGGGAATGAGCAGTTCTTC
. TRBJ2-6 14 TRBV2 . CARTPYSGANVLTF TGTGCCAGAACTCCTTACTCTGGGGCCAACGTCCTGACTTTC
TRBD1 TRBJ1-1 13 TRBV30 . CAWARTGSTEAFF TGTGCCTGGGCCCGGACAGGGAGTACTGAAGCTTTCTTT
. TRBJ2-3 14 TRBV3-1/TRBV3-2 . CASSRERATDTQYF TGTGCCAGCAGCCGTGAGCGAGCCACAGATACGCAGTATTTT
TRBD1 TRBJ2-3 14 TRBV7-3 . CASSLDRGTDTQYF TGTGCCAGCAGCTTGGACAGGGGTACAGATACGCAGTATTTT
TRBD1 TRBJ2-7 13 TRBV30 . CAWSPGTGREQYF TGTGCCTGGAGTCCCGGGACAGGGCGAGAGCAGTACTTC
. TRBJ2-7 15 TRBV27 . CASSLLGASTYEQYF TGTGCCAGCAGTTTATTGGGGGCCTCTACCTACGAGCAGTACTTC
. TRBJ1-5 15 TRBV28 . CASSWVGGGNQPQHF TGTGCCAGCAGTTGGGTCGGGGGGGGCAATCAGCCCCAGCATTTT
TRBD1 TRBJ1-1 15 TRBV5-1 . CASSLGPGGGTEAFF TGCGCCAGCAGCTTGGGCCCAGGGGGAGGAACTGAAGCTTTCTTT
TRBD1 TRBJ1-1 16 TRBV10-3 . CAISGGQGGPNTEAFF TGTGCCATCAGTGGGGGTCAGGGGGGACCGAACACTGAAGCTTTCTTT
TRBD2 TRBJ2-2 17 TRBV4-1 . CASSPGTNGRGTGELFF TGCGCCAGCAGCCCCGGGACTAATGGACGGGGCACCGGGGAGCTGTTTTTT
. TRBJ1-6 12 TRBV9 . CASSVAESPLHF TGTGCCAGCAGCGTAGCAGAATCACCCCTCCACTTT
. TRBJ1-1 14 TRBV4-3 . CASSSGHWNTEAFF TGCGCCAGCAGCTCGGGACACTGGAACACTGAAGCTTTCTTT
. TRBJ2-7 12 TRBV20-1 once CSASTGGYEQYF TGCAGTGCCAGTACAGGAGGCTACGAGCAGTACTTC
TRBD2 TRBJ2-5 15 TRBV10-3 . CAISELGLGEETQYF TGTGCCATCAGTGAACTGGGACTAGGTGAAGAGACCCAGTACTTC
. TRBJ2-7 11 TRBV2 once CASSMTSEQYF TGTGCCAGCAGCATGACTAGCGAGCAGTACTTC